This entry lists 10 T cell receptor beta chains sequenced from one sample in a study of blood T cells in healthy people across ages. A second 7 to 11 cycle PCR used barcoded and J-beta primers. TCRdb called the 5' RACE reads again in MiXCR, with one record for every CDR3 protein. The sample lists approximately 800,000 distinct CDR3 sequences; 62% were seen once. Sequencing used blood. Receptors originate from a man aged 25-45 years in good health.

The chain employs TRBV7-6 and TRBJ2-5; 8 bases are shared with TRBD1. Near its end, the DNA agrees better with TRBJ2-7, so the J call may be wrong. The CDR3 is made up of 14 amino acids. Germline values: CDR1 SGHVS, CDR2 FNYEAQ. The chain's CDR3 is CASASGQGPYEQYF. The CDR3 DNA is TGTGCCAGCGCATCAGGACAGGGACCCTACGAGCAGTACTTC.

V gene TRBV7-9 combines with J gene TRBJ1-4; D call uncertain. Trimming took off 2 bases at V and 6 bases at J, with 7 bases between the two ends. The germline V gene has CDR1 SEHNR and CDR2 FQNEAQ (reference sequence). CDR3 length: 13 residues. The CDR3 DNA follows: TGTGCCAGCAGCTTATTAGGCCATGAAAAACTGTTTTTT. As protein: CASSLLGHEKLFF.

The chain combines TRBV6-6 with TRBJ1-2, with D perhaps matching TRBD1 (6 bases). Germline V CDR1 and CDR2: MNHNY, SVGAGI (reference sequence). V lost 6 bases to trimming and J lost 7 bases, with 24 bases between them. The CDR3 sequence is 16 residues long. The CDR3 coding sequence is TGTGCCAGCAGCACGGACAGAAATTTCGGGATTAGTGGCTACACCTTC. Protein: CASSTDRNFGISGYTF.

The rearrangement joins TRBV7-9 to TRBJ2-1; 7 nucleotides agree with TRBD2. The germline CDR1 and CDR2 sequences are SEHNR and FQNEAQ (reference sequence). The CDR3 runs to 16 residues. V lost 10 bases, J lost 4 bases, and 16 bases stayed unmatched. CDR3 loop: CATESATWGGYNEQFF. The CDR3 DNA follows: TGTGCCACCGAATCCGCGACCTGGGGGGGTTACAATGAGCAGTTCTTC.

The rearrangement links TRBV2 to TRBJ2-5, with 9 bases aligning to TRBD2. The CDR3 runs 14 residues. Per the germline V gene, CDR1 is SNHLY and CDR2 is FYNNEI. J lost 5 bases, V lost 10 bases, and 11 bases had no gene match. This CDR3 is CATTRGGLSETQYF. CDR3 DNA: TGTGCCACTACGCGGGGGGGACTAAGTGAGACCCAGTACTTC.

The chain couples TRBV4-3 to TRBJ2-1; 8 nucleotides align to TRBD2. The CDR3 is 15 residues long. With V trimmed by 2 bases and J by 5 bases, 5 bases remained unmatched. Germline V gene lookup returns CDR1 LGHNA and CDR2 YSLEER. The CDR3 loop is CASSQLNSGDNEQFF. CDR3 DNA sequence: TGCGCCAGCAGCCAACTAAATAGCGGGGACAATGAGCAGTTCTTC.

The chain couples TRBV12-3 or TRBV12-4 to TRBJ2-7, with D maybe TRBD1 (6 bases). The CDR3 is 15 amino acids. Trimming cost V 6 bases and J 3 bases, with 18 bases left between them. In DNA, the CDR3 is TGTGCCAGCAGCCGGGACACTCCCTCCTACTACGAGCAGTACTTC. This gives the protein CASSRDTPSYYEQYF.

This chain's CDR3 is CASSLIQGDLDEQYF. In DNA, the CDR3 is TGTGCCAGCAGCTTGATACAGGGGGATTTGGATGAGCAGTACTTC. This rearrangement joins TRBV28 to TRBJ2-7; 8 bases map to TRBD1. This CDR3 spans 15 amino acids. Germline CDR1 reads MDHEN; CDR2 reads SYDVKM. The trim removed 6 bases at V and 7 bases at J, leaving 14 bases unmatched.

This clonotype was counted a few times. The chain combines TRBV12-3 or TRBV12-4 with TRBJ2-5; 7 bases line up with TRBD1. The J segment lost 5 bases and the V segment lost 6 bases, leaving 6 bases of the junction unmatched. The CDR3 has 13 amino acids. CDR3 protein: CASRITGEETQYF. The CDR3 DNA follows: TGTGCCAGCAGGATCACAGGGGAGGAGACCCAGTACTTC.

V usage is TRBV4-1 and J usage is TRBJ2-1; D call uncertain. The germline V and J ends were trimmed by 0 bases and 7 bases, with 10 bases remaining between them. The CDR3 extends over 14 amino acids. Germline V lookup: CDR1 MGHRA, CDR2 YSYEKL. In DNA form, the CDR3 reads TGCGCCAGCAGCCAAGAAGGTGCGAATAATGAGCAGTTCTTC. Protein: CASSQEGANNEQFF.